Listed here are 21 T cell receptor beta chains from one sample, sequenced in a study of blood T cell repertoires in COVID-19. Sequencing was performed with immunoSEQ multiplex PCR; in TCRdb, only in-frame clones are kept and a portion is missing. The sample contains 200,000 to 300,000 clones, 75% to 90% of which appear only once. Sequencing used PBMCs or T cells enriched from blood (not recorded which). The receptor set was obtained from a man aged 35-49 years who had recovered from COVID-19.

The chain is built from TRBV18 and TRBJ1-4, with 7 bases fitting TRBD1. The J segment lost 5 bases and the V segment lost 3 bases, leaving 6 bases of the junction unmatched. This CDR3 is built from 15 residues. Germline CDR1 is KGHSH and CDR2 is LQKENI. CDR3 DNA: TGTGCCAGCTCACCCCGGGACAGCTGGAATGAAAAACTGTTTTTT. Encoded protein: CASSPRDSWNEKLFF.

V gene TRBV6-5 combines with J gene TRBJ2-2; D not resolved. Deletions cut 2 bases from V and 3 bases from J, with 7 bases between. The CDR3 length is 14 residues. Germline V gene lookup returns CDR1 MNHEY and CDR2 SVGAGI. CDR3 bases: TGTGCCAGCAGTTACATCGGAGACACCGGGGAGCTGTTTTTT. Amino acids: CASSYIGDTGELFF.

This clone was recorded once. The chain employs TRBV6-5 and TRBJ2-1; 10 positions match TRBD2. Trimming removed 0 bases from V and 10 bases from J; junction bases left unmatched: 9. The CDR3 covers 16 residues. From germline, CDR1 is MNHEY and CDR2 SVGAGI. CDR3 amino acids: CASSYSRAGGPGEQFF. The CDR3 region has the DNA TGTGCCAGCAGTTACTCAAGAGCGGGAGGGCCGGGAGAGCAGTTCTTC.

There are many counts of this clone. This sequence joins TRBV19 and TRBJ1-5, with D perhaps TRBD1 (5 bases). The CDR3 is 14 amino acids. The V gene's germline CDR1 is LNHDA and CDR2 SQIVND (reference sequence). V was cut by 1 base and J by 3 bases, with 7 bases left in between. The DNA for the CDR3 is TGTGCCAGTAGTATAGCAGGGATCAATCAGCCCCAGCATTTT. It translates to CASSIAGINQPQHF.

The rearrangement joins TRBV7-8 to TRBJ1-3, with TRBD1 identical over 7 bases. V dropped 5 bases and J dropped 3; count of bases not matched to a gene: 7. The CDR3 runs to 15 residues. Germline V gene sequence: CDR1 SGHVS, CDR2 FQNEAQ. CDR3 DNA sequence: TGTGCCAGCAGCCTATTAACAGGGGATGGAAACACCATATATTTT. Its protein is CASSLLTGDGNTIYF.

The V and J genes are TRBV29-1 and TRBJ1-4; TRBD1 matches at 10 bases. The trim removed 6 bases at V and 8 bases at J, leaving 6 bases unmatched. Germline lookup yields CDR1 SQVTM and CDR2 ANQGSEA. The CDR3 is made up of 13 amino acids. CDR3 protein: CSVGDRGREKLFF. CDR3 bases: TGCAGCGTCGGGGACAGGGGACGAGAAAAACTGTTTTTT.

The V call is TRBV27, the J call TRBJ2-7; 9 bases are a match to TRBD1. CDR1 and CDR2 (germline): MNHEY, SMNVEV (reference sequence). CDR3 size: 13 residues. Unmatched junction bases numbered 2, after V lost 5 bases and J lost 3 bases. CDR3 protein: CASSAGQGYEQYF. DNA of the CDR3: TGTGCCAGCAGTGCGGGACAGGGCTACGAGCAGTACTTC.

CDR3 DNA sequence: TGTGCCAGCAGTCCGGGGACAGGGGGTAATTCACCCCTCCACTTT. Amino acid sequence: CASSPGTGGNSPLHF. This chain links TRBV27 with TRBJ1-6; 11 bases map to TRBD1. After removal of 5 bases from V and 6 bases from J, the junction contained 3 bases not matched to a gene. The CDR3 loop spans 15 amino acids. Germline CDR1 is MNHEY and CDR2 is SMNVEV (reference sequence).

The rearrangement links TRBV29-1 to TRBJ2-5; 10 nucleotides line up with TRBD1. The trim removed 4 bases at V and 1 base at J, leaving 9 bases unmatched. CDR3 size: 16 residues. CDR1 and CDR2 from the germline V gene are SQVTM and ANQGSEA. This chain's CDR3 is CSVGGGTGESQETQYF. The CDR3 DNA reads TGCAGCGTTGGGGGCGGGACAGGGGAATCCCAAGAGACCCAGTACTTC.

The chain carries TRBV9 and TRBJ1-6; 8 bases fit TRBD1. The CDR3 is 15 residues long. The ends lost 2 bases at V and 9 bases at J; junction bases unmatched: 7. Germline loops: CDR1 SGDLS, CDR2 YYNGEE. CDR3 sequence: CASSVLGQGGSPLHF. CDR3 coding DNA: TGTGCCAGCAGCGTCCTCGGACAGGGCGGTTCACCCCTCCACTTT.

A word on this clone: In the same sample, other DNA sequences code for this CDR3. The chain combines TRBV5-1 with TRBJ2-3, with TRBD2 matching 11 bases. Per the germline V gene, CDR1 is SGHRS and CDR2 is YFSETQ. The CDR3 covers 15 residues. V lost 4 bases, J lost 3 bases, and 4 bases stayed unmatched. The CDR3 here is CASSPTSGETDTQYF. The CDR3, as DNA: TGCGCCAGCAGCCCGACTAGCGGGGAGACAGATACGCAGTATTTT.

A word on this clone: The sample contains more than one DNA sequence encoding this CDR3. The CDR3 nucleotides read TGTGCCACCAGCAGAGATCCAGACACTGAAGCTTTCTTT. This sequence encodes CATSRDPDTEAFF. The V gene is TRBV15, the J gene TRBJ1-1; D not certain. CDR3 size: 13 residues. Trimming removed 0 bases from V and 3 bases from J, with 5 bases in between. Germline CDR1 reads LNHNV; CDR2 reads YYDKDF (reference sequence). Using reference TRBV15 and TRBJ1-1 for the parts outside the CDR3, the full variable domain is DAMVIQNPRYQVTQFGKPVTLSCSQTLNHNVMYWYQQKSSQAPKLLFHYYDKDFNNEADTPDNFQSRRPNTSFCFLDIRSPGLGDTAMYLCATSRDPDTEAFFGQGTRLTVV.

The chain recombines TRBV11-2 with TRBJ2-1; 13 bases line up with TRBD2. CDR3 length: 15 residues. Germline values: CDR1 SGHAT, CDR2 FQNNGV. After removal of 1 base from V and 10 bases from J, the junction contained 4 bases not matched to a gene. The CDR3 is CASSLVTSGRGEQFF. DNA for the CDR3: TGTGCCAGCAGCTTAGTAACTAGCGGGAGGGGCGAGCAGTTCTTC. Variable domain in full (rest from reference TRBV11-2 and TRBJ2-1): EAGVAQSPRYKIIEKRQSVAFWCNPISGHATLYWYQQILGQGPKLLIQFQNNGVVDDSQLPKDRFSAERLKGVDSTLKIQPAKLEDSAVYLCASSLVTSGRGEQFFGPGTRLTVL.

The rearrangement links TRBV7-8 to TRBJ1-2, with no clear D. This CDR3 comprises 15 residues. Germline CDR1 SGHVS, CDR2 FQNEAQ. V lost 6 bases and J 2 bases, leaving 16 bases between the germline ends. The CDR3 loop is CASSLDRMRNYGYTF. The CDR3 DNA is TGTGCCAGCAGTCTTGACCGGATGAGGAACTATGGCTACACCTTC.

The rearrangement links TRBV6-1 to TRBJ1-6; TRBD1 is a possible D gene (6 bases). The germline gives CDR1 MNHNS, CDR2 SASEGT. The CDR3 sequence is 14 residues long. The V end lost 3 bases, the J end lost 7 bases, and 10 bases lay between the germline ends. CDR3 amino acids: CASSDGGLNSPLHF. Here the CDR3 DNA reads TGTGCCAGCAGTGACGGGGGGCTCAATTCACCCCTCCACTTT.

The chain couples TRBV25-1 to TRBJ1-2, with TRBD1 as a possible D gene (5 bases). V was pared by 7 bases and J by 7 bases, with 19 bases between. Germline CDR1 MGHDK, CDR2 SYGVNS. The CDR3 loop spans 14 amino acids. CDR3 protein: CASTPQGGYRGYTF. The CDR3 nucleotides are TGTGCCAGCACCCCCCAGGGTGGATATCGTGGCTACACCTTC.

This clone was counted a few times. The chain couples TRBV19 to TRBJ1-1; no definite D call. Germline values: CDR1 LNHDA, CDR2 SQIVND (reference sequence). The CDR3 has 12 amino acids. V gave up 3 bases and J gave up 4 bases, with 6 bases separating them. CDR3 coding DNA: TGTGCCAGTAGTATTTCGTTCACTGAAGCTTTCTTT. It translates to CASSISFTEAFF.

The chain recombines TRBV7-3 with TRBJ2-3; 14 bases fit TRBD2. Germline loops: CDR1 SGHTA, CDR2 FQGTGA. V dropped 4 bases and J dropped 4; count of bases not matched to a gene: 4. The CDR3 sequence is 16 residues long. The chain's CDR3 is CASSSGLAGGADTQYF. DNA of the CDR3: TGTGCCAGCAGCTCAGGACTAGCGGGAGGTGCAGATACGCAGTATTTT.

The V gene is TRBV7-6, the J gene TRBJ2-1; D gene unclear. Looked up from germline, CDR1 is SGHVS and CDR2 is FNYEAQ. CDR3 size: 15 residues. Trimming took off 6 bases at V and 0 bases at J, with 12 bases between the two ends. The DNA of the CDR3 is TGTGCCAGCAGGCCTCTCCCGAGCTCCTACAATGAGCAGTTCTTC. The encoded protein is CASRPLPSSYNEQFF.

The V and J genes are TRBV11-3 and TRBJ2-1; D gene ambiguous. Per the germline V gene, CDR1 is SGHNT and CDR2 is YENEEA. V dropped 1 base and J dropped 8 bases, with 3 bases sitting between them. The CDR3 is 11 residues long. The CDR3 region is CASSLAYEQFF. For the CDR3, the DNA is TGTGCCAGCAGCTTAGCGTATGAGCAGTTCTTC.

This sequence joins TRBV30 and TRBJ1-4, with D uncertain. Between the trimmed V and J ends, which lost 5 bases and 8 bases, there was a span of 15 bases. In germline, CDR1 is GTSNPN, CDR2 SVGIG (reference sequence). The CDR3 consists of 13 residues. The CDR3 protein is CAWGGWALEKLFF. CDR3 nucleotide sequence: TGTGCCTGGGGAGGCTGGGCGTTGGAAAAACTGTTTTTT. Supplemented by reference TRBV30 and TRBJ1-4, the full variable domain reads SQTIHQWPATLVQPVGSPLSLECTVEGTSNPNLYWYRQAAGRGLQLLFYSVGIGQISSEVPQNLSASRPQDRQFILSSKKLLLSDSGFYLCAWGGWALEKLFFGSGTQLSVL.